This entry is about one T cell receptor beta chain. Its specificity is unknown. Healthy bone marrow donors made up the donor group. PCR primers comprised 60 Vbeta and 13 Jbeta primers. Sequenced by immunoSEQ multiplex PCR; TCRdb stores in-frame clones only, minus some. The table records some 87,000 clones, roughly 80% of them present only once. The data were taken from a study of cytomegalovirus exposure and HLA in healthy donors. Whole-study results and caveats: Later on, an analysis showed TCR association rates differing by HLA locus, with DRB1 the most and HLA-C the fewest. Reports described diagnosis of cytomegalovirus status by the classifier as highly specific and sensitive.

The CDR3 has 15 amino acids. The V gene end was trimmed by 4 bases and the J gene end by 9 bases; junction bases not matched to a gene: 13. The V gene's germline CDR1 is MGHDK and CDR2 SYGVNS. The TCR comes from a woman aged 40 to 50 in good health and CMV-seropositive. Source material: PBMCs. The chain has TRBV25-1 and TRBJ2-5; TRBD2 aligns across 8 bases. The CDR3 DNA is TGTGCCAGCAGTGGACTAGCGAGCCCCCAAGGGGCCCAGTACTTC. It specifies CASSGLASPQGAQYF.